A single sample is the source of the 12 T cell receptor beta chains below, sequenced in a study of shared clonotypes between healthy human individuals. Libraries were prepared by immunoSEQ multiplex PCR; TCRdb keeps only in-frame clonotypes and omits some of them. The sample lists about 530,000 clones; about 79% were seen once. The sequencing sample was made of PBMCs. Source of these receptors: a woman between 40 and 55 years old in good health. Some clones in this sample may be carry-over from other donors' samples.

The CDR3 protein is CASSLGGTSGTYNEQFF. The DNA of the CDR3 is TGTGCCAGCAGCTTAGGAGGGACTAGCGGCACCTACAATGAGCAGTTCTTC. The V gene is TRBV7-2, the J gene TRBJ2-1, with TRBD2 matching 11 bases. The ends lost 1 base at V and 2 bases at J; junction bases unmatched: 4. Germline V CDR1 and CDR2: SGHTA, FQGNSA. The CDR3 has 17 amino acids.

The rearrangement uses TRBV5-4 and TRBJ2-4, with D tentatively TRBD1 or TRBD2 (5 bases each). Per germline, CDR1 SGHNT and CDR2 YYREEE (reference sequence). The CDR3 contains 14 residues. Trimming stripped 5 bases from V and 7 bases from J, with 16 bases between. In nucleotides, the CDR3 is TGTGCCAGCAGTTCGGGACGGTGGGGTAACATTCAGTACTTC. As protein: CASSSGRWGNIQYF.

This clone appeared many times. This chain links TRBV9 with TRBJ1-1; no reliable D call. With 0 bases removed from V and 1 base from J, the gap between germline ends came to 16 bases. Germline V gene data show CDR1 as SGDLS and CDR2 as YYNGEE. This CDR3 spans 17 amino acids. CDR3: CASSVGFGFRGNTEAFF. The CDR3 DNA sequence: TGTGCCAGCAGCGTAGGGTTCGGGTTCCGAGGGAACACTGAAGCTTTCTTT.

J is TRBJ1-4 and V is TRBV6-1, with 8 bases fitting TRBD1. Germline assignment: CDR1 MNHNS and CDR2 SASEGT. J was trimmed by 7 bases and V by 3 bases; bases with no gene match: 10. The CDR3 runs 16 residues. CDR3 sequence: CASSEGKGTGGEKLFF. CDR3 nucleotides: TGTGCCAGCAGTGAGGGAAAGGGGACAGGTGGTGAAAAACTGTTTTTT.

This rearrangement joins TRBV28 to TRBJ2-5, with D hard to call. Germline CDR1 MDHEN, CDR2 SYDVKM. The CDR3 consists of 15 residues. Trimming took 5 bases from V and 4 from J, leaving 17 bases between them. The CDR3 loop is CASSPHTGRRETQYF. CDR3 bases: TGTGCCAGCAGTCCGCACACGGGTCGACGAGAGACCCAGTACTTC. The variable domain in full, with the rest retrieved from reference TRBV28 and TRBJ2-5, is DVKVTQSSRYLVKRTGEKVFLECVQDMDHENMFWYRQDPGLGLRLIYFSYDVKMKEKGDIPEGYSVSREKKERFSLILESASTNQTSMYLCASSPHTGRRETQYFGPGTRLLVL.

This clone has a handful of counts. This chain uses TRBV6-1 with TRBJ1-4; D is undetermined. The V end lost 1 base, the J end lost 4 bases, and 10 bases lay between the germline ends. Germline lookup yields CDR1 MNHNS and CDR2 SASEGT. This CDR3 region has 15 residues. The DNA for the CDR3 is TGTGCCAGCAGTGAAGTCGGAGCATATAATGAAAAACTGTTTTTT. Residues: CASSEVGAYNEKLFF.

CDR3 region: CASSPGLAGFIWSSYNEQFF. CDR3 bases: TGTGCCAGCAGCCCGGGACTAGCGGGATTTATCTGGAGCTCCTACAATGAGCAGTTCTTC. The chain has TRBV5-8 and TRBJ2-1; 13 bases fit TRBD2. Trimming at V came to 4 bases and at J to 0 bases, leaving 13 bases not matched to a gene. The germline V gene has CDR1 SGHTS and CDR2 YDEGEE. The CDR3 runs 20 residues.

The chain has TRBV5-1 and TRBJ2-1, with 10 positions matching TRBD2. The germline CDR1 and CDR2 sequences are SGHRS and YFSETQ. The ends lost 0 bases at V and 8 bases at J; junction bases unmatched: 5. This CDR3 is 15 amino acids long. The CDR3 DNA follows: TGCGCCAGCAGCTTGGCTAGCGGGAGAGGGGATGAGCAGTTCTTC. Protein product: CASSLASGRGDEQFF.

The CDR3 loop reads CAWSGGLAGYNEQFF. The CDR3 region has the DNA TGTGCCTGGAGTGGTGGACTAGCGGGGTACAATGAGCAGTTCTTC. The V gene is TRBV30, the J gene TRBJ2-1, with 12 bases that match TRBD2. CDR1 GTSNPN and CDR2 SVGIG come from the germline V gene (reference sequence). Trimming removed 1 base from V and 4 bases from J; junction bases left unmatched: 2. The CDR3 consists of 15 residues.

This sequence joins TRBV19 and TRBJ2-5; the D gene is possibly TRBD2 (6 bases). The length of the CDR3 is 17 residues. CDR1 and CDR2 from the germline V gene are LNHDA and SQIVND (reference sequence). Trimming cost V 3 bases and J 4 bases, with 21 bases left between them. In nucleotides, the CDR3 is TGTGCCAGTAGTATGTATCCGGAGGGCCCTTCGGGAGAGACCCAGTACTTC. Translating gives CASSMYPEGPSGETQYF.

The CDR3 reads CASSDGAGDSYEQYF. In DNA, the CDR3 is TGTGCCAGCAGTGATGGGGCGGGAGACTCCTACGAGCAGTACTTC. V gene TRBV25-1 combines with J gene TRBJ2-7; 7 bases map to TRBD2. V lost 3 bases and J lost 0; bases outside the gene matches: 5. This CDR3 spans 15 amino acids. CDR1 is MGHDK and CDR2 is SYGVNS in the germline V gene.

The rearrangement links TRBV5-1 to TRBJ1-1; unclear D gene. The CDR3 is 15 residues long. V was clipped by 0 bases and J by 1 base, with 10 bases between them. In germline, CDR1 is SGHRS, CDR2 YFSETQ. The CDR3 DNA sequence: TGCGCCAGCAGCTTGGACGGACGCTGGAACACTGAAGCTTTCTTT. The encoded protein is CASSLDGRWNTEAFF.